Listed here are 16 T cell receptor beta chains from one sample, sequenced in a study of prognosis after radiotherapy for stage I lung cancer. Amplification of the TCR beta CDR3 (from genomic DNA) was done by two-round multiplex PCR. TRBV and TRBJ genes each had their own specific primers in first-round PCR. TCRdb itself ran the multiplex PCR reads through MiXCR, one entry per CDR3 protein. The table shows 25,000 to 35,000 distinct CDR3 sequences, with about 32% occurring only once. Sequencing was performed on PBMCs, taken before or after stereotactic body radiation therapy (not recorded which). The receptor set was obtained from a donor older than 45 with non-small cell lung cancer.

The V call is TRBV11-2, the J call TRBJ2-3; 8 bases agree with TRBD1. CDR3 length: 16 residues. Germline CDR1 is SGHAT and CDR2 is FQNNGV. Germline trimming cut 4 bases from V and 1 base from J; bases unmatched to any gene: 7. CDR3: CASSSRQGTRTDTQYF. For the CDR3, the DNA is TGTGCCAGCAGCTCCCGACAGGGGACCCGCACAGATACGCAGTATTTT.

Details on this clonotype: A much larger clone lies one base from this, so it may be a read error. Because the CDR3 is missing its conserved closing phenylalanine or tryptophan, this is likely a read error. The DNA for the CDR3 is TGCAGTGCTAGACTAGCGGGAGGTGTTTTGAGGTCTGAGACCCAGTACTTA. As protein: CSARLAGGVLRSETQYL. The chain is built from TRBV20-1 and TRBJ2-5; 11 nucleotides agree with TRBD2. Per germline, CDR1 DFQATT and CDR2 SNEGSKA (reference sequence). The CDR3 is 17 residues long. V trimming: 2 bases; J trimming: 5 bases; junction bases outside the gene matches: 13.

A remark on this clonotype: Germline and junction disagree at one end, which may indicate a read error. In DNA, the CDR3 is TGCGCCAGCAGTGACCCTCCGAGGGTACAGGGTTTATTAGAGACCCAGTATTTC. It specifies CASSDPPRVQGLLETQYF. The chain uses TRBV6-1 and TRBJ2-5, with D tentatively TRBD1 (6 bases). The CDR3 has 18 residues. Germline V gene data show CDR1 as MNHNS and CDR2 as SASEGT.

The chain has TRBV18 and TRBJ1-2; D is ambiguous. The CDR3 extends over 13 amino acids. V lost 0 bases to trimming and J lost 2 bases, with 4 bases between them. The germline gives CDR1 KGHSH, CDR2 LQKENI. DNA for the CDR3: TGTGCCAGCTCACCACCATGGAACTATGGCTACACCTTC. Protein: CASSPPWNYGYTF.

The genes are TRBV5-1 and TRBJ2-3; D not resolved. Deletions cut 4 bases from V and 4 bases from J, with 19 bases between. Germline V CDR1 and CDR2: SGHRS, YFSETQ. CDR3 size: 16 residues. The chain's CDR3 is CASSPEQSARADTQYF. Written as DNA, the CDR3 is TGCGCCAGCAGCCCCGAACAGTCTGCAAGGGCAGATACGCAGTATTTT.

This clonotype was picked up many times. The J gene is TRBJ1-1, the V gene TRBV5-1; D unresolved. V lost 6 bases to trimming and J lost 2 bases, with 11 bases between them. CDR3 length: 13 residues. CDR1 and CDR2 from the germline V gene are SGHRS and YFSETQ. CDR3 in amino acids: CASTGITNTEAFF. CDR3 DNA sequence: TGCGCCAGCACCGGGATCACCAACACTGAAGCTTTCTTT.

This clonotype was seen at least ten times. The chain has TRBV6-2 or TRBV6-3 and TRBJ2-3, with 11 bases fitting TRBD2. The CDR3 consists of 14 residues. Germline trimming cut 7 bases from V and 5 bases from J; bases unmatched to any gene: 5. Per the germline V gene, CDR1 is MNHEY and CDR2 is SVGEGT. The CDR3 protein is CASTPGLAEDTQYF. For the CDR3, the DNA is TGTGCCAGCACCCCGGGACTAGCGGAAGATACGCAGTATTTT.

This sequence joins TRBV18 and TRBJ1-1; D is undetermined. The ends were cut back, 2 bases at V and 2 bases at J, with 9 bases in the middle. Germline-derived CDR1 and CDR2 are KGHSH and LQKENI. The CDR3 runs 14 residues. CDR3 region: CASSPRKGNTEAFF. CDR3 bases: TGTGCCAGCTCACCAAGAAAGGGAAACACTGAAGCTTTCTTT.

This clonotype was detected many times. V gene TRBV12-3 or TRBV12-4 combines with J gene TRBJ2-5; D perhaps matches TRBD2 (6 bases). V was shortened by 6 bases and J by 3 bases, with 20 bases between the two germline ends. The CDR3 spans 16 residues. As DNA, the CDR3 is TGTGCCAGCAGCGAACCCGGGACTGGGGTGAAAGAGACCCAGTACTTC. It encodes CASSEPGTGVKETQYF.

The chain carries TRBV18 and TRBJ2-5; D perhaps matches TRBD1 (5 bases). Germline CDR1 KGHSH, CDR2 LQKENI. This CDR3 comprises 16 residues. Deletions cut 2 bases from V and 2 bases from J, with 15 bases between. CDR3 sequence: CASSPFKQDVQETQYF. DNA of the CDR3: TGTGCCAGCTCACCATTTAAACAGGACGTACAAGAGACCCAGTACTTC.

This clonotype was counted between two and nine times. A far more abundant clone sits one base away, making this likely a read error. The chain couples TRBV6-2 or TRBV6-3 to TRBJ2-1, with 7 nucleotides matching TRBD2. CDR3 length: 15 residues. Looked up from germline, CDR1 is MNHEY and CDR2 is SVGEGT. V shed 6 bases, J shed 5 bases, and the junction held 10 bases outside the gene matches. The DNA of the CDR3 is TGTGCCAGCAGGACAAGTGCGGGAGTAAACAATGAGCAGTTCTTC. Its translation is CASRTSAGVNNEQFF.

Remarks on this clonotype: A much bigger clone sits one base away, suggesting this may be a read error. This chain uses TRBV28 with TRBJ2-5; 8 bases are a match to TRBD2. V lost 5 bases to trimming and J lost 5 bases; unmatched junction nucleotides: 10. The germline gives CDR1 MDHEN, CDR2 SYDVKM. The CDR3 consists of 15 residues. The CDR3 sequence is CASSGSGRSHETQYF. CDR3 sequence (DNA): TGTGCCAGCAGTGGAAGCGGGAGAAGCCATGAGACCCAGTACTTC.

Comments on this clonotype: One end of the junction varies from germline; a read error may be responsible. The chain is built from TRBV27 and TRBJ2-7; either TRBD1 or TRBD2 may fit D (5 bases each). The V gene's germline CDR1 is MNHEY and CDR2 SMNVEV (reference sequence). This CDR3 has 17 residues. CDR3 sequence (DNA): TGTGCCAGCAGTTCACCCCTCCGTGGGGCGAGGGGTTACGAGAAGTACTTC. Protein sequence: CASSSPLRGARGYEKYF.

This clonotype has ten or more counts. V gene TRBV20-1 combines with J gene TRBJ2-7; 9 positions match TRBD1. Germline V gene sequence: CDR1 DFQATT, CDR2 SNEGSKA (reference sequence). The CDR3 totals 14 residues. V shed 5 bases and J 6 bases; nucleotides not matched to a gene: 11. The CDR3 reads CSAGKRQGVGEQYF. CDR3 coding DNA: TGCAGTGCTGGCAAACGACAGGGGGTTGGCGAGCAGTACTTC.

The chain has TRBV18 and TRBJ2-7; TRBD1 agrees at 10 bases. Germline V lookup: CDR1 KGHSH, CDR2 LQKENI. This CDR3 comprises 14 residues. V trimming: 3 bases; J trimming: 7 bases; junction bases outside the gene matches: 6. The CDR3 region has the DNA TGTGCCAGCTCACCCTCGGGACAGGGGTTGGAGCAGTACTTC. This encodes CASSPSGQGLEQYF.

This clonotype was seen at least ten times. The chain is built from TRBV5-1 and TRBJ2-7, with 9 bases that match TRBD1. V lost 4 bases to trimming and J lost 2 bases; unmatched junction nucleotides: 4. The germline V gene has CDR1 SGHRS and CDR2 YFSETQ. This CDR3 has 14 residues. The CDR3 reads CASSGTGTTYEQYF. CDR3 in DNA: TGCGCCAGCAGCGGGACAGGGACTACCTACGAGCAGTACTTC.